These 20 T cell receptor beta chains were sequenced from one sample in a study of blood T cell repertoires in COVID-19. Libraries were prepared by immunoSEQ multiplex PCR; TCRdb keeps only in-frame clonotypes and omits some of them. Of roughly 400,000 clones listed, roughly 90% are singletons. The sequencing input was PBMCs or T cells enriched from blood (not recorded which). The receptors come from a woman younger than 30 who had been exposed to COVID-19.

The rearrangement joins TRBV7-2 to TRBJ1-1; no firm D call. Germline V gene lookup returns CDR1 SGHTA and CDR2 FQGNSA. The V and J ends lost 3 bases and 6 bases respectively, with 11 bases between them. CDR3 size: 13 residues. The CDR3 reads CASSFRDPAEAFF. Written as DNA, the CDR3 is TGTGCCAGCAGCTTCCGGGATCCGGCTGAAGCTTTCTTT.

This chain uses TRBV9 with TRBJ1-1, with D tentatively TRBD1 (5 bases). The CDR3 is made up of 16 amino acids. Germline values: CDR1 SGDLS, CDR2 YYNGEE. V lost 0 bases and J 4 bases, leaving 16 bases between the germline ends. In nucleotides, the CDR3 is TGTGCCAGCAGCGTAGCGGGGGGGTTCGTGGGCACTGAAGCTTTCTTT. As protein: CASSVAGGFVGTEAFF.

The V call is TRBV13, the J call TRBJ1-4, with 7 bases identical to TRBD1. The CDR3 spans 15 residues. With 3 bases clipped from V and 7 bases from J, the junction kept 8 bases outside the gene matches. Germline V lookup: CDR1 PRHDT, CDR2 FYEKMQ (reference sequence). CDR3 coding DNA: TGTGCCAGCAGCTTGAGGGCCAGGGGGAGTGAAAAACTGTTTTTT. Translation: CASSLRARGSEKLFF.

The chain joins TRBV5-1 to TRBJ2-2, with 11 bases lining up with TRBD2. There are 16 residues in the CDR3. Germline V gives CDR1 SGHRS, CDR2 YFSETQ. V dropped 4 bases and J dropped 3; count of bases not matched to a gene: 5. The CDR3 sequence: CASSPGTSGHTGELFF. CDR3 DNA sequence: TGCGCCAGCAGCCCGGGGACTAGCGGCCACACCGGGGAGCTGTTTTTT.

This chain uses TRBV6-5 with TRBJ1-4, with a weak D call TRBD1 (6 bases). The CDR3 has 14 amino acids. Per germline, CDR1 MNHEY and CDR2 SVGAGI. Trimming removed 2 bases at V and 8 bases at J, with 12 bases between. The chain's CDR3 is CASSYGGAGEKLFF. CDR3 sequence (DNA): TGTGCCAGCAGTTACGGGGGGGCAGGGGAAAAACTGTTTTTT.

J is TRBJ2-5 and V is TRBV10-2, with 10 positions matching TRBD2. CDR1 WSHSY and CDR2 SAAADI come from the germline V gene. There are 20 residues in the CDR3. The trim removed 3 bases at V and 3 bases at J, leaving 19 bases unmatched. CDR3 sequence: CASSDIPGGIAGGVKETQYF. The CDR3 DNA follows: TGCGCCAGCAGTGATATCCCAGGGGGCATAGCGGGAGGAGTAAAAGAGACCCAGTACTTC.

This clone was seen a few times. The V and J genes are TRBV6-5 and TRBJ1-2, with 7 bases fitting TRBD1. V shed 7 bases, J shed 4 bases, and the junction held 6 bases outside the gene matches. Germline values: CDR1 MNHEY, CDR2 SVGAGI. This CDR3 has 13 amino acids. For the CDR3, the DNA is TGTGCCAGCACCCAGAGACAGGGCTATGGCTACACCTTC. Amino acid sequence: CASTQRQGYGYTF.

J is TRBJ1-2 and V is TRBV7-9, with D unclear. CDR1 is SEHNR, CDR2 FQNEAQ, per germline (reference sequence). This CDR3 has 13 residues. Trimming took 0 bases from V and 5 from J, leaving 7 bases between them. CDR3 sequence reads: CASSLAVRYGYTF. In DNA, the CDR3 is TGTGCCAGCAGCTTAGCGGTCAGATATGGCTACACCTTC.

The CDR3 region is CASSYLPGGPRYEQYF. CDR3 bases: TGTGCCAGCAGTTACCTACCGGGAGGGCCTCGATACGAGCAGTACTTC. The rearrangement joins TRBV6-5 to TRBJ2-7; TRBD2 aligns across 8 bases. The CDR3 is 16 residues long. Losses at the gene ends were 2 bases for V and 4 bases for J; bases not matched to a gene: 10. Germline V lookup: CDR1 MNHEY, CDR2 SVGAGI.

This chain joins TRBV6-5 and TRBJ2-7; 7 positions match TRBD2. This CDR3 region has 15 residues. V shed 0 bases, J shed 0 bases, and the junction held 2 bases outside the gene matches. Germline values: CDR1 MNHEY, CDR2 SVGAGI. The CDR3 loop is CASSYSAGDSYEQYF. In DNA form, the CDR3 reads TGTGCCAGCAGTTACTCGGCGGGGGACTCCTACGAGCAGTACTTC.

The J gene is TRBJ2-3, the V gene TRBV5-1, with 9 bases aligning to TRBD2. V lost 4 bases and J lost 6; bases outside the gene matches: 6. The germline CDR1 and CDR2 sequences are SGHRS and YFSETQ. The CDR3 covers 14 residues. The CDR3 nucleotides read TGCGCCAGCAGCCCGGGACTAGCTTCGGATACGCAGTATTTT. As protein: CASSPGLASDTQYF.

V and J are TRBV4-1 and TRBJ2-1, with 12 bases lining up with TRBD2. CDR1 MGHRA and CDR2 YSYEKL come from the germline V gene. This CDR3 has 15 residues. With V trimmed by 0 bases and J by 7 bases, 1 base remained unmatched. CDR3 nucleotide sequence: TGCGCCAGCAGCCAAGAGACTAGCGGGAGAAATGAGCAGTTCTTC. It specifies CASSQETSGRNEQFF.

CDR3: CASSPSGSGWNQPQHF. The CDR3 DNA sequence: TGTGCCAGCAGCCCCAGCGGTTCAGGTTGGAATCAGCCCCAGCATTTT. This rearrangement joins TRBV7-9 to TRBJ1-5; no reliable D call. V lost 5 bases to trimming and J lost 4 bases, with 18 bases between them. This CDR3 is built from 16 residues. From germline, CDR1 is SEHNR and CDR2 FQNEAQ (reference sequence).

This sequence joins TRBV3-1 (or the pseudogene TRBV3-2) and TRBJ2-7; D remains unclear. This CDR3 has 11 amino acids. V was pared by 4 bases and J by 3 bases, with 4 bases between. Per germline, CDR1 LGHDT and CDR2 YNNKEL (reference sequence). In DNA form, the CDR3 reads TGTGCCAGCAGCCGTTACTACGAGCAGTACTTC. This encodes CASSRYYEQYF.

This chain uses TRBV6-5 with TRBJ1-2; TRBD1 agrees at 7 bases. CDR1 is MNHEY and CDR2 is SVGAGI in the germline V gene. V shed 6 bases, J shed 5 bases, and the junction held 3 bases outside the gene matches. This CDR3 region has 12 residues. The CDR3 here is CASRPTGYGYTF. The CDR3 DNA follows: TGTGCCAGCAGGCCGACAGGGTATGGCTACACCTTC.

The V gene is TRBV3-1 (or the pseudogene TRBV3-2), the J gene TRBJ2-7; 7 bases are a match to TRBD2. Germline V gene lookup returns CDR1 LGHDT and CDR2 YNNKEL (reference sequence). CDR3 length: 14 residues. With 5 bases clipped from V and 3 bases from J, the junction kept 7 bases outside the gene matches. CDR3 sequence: CASSFRLAGYEQYF. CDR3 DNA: TGTGCCAGCAGCTTCCGACTAGCCGGCTACGAGCAGTACTTC.

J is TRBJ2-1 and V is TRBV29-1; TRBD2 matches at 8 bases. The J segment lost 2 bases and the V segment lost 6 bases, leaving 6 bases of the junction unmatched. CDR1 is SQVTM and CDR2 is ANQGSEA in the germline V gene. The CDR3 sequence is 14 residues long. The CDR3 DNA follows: TGCAGCGTCCTTAGCGGGGTGGCCTACAATGAGCAGTTCTTC. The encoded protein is CSVLSGVAYNEQFF.

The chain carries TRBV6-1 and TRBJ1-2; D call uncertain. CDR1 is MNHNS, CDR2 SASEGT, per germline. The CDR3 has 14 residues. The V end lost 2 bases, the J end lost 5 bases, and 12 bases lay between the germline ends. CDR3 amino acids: CASSERQARYGYTF. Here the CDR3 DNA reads TGTGCCAGCAGTGAACGGCAGGCCCGATATGGCTACACCTTC.

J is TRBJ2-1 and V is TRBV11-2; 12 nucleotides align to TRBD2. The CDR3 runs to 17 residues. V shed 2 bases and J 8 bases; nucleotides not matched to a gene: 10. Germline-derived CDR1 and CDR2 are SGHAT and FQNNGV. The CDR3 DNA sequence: TGTGCCAGCAGCTTATTGAGGACTAGCGGGGCAGTGGATGAGCAGTTCTTC. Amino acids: CASSLLRTSGAVDEQFF.

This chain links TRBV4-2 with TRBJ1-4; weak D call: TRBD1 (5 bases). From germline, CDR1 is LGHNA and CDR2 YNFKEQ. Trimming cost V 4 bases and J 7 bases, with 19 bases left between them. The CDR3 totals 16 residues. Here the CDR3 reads CASSRSREGKGEKLFF. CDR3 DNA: TGTGCCAGCAGCCGATCCAGGGAGGGGAAGGGTGAAAAACTGTTTTTT.